The clone carrying this TCR beta chain appeared many times. Its matching antigen is unknown. This sample was included in a study of T-cell reconstitution after alpha-beta-depleted transplantation in children. General study results and limits: The origin of high day-60 TCRbeta diversity in some patients lay in surviving recipient T cells and thymic progenitors. By one year post-transplant, T-cell counts and diversity largely arose from T cells that were newly produced.

The TCRbeta library was prepared with unique molecular identifiers. One entry per CDR3 protein, called by TCRdb with MiXCR from the PCR reads. The data show about 580,000 distinct CDR3 sequences, under 25% seen once. This material consisted of PBMCs, mostly from graft donor cells, taken 360 days after TCRalphabeta/CD19-depleted stem cell transplant. The TCR comes from a boy under three years old who had a stem cell transplant for acute myeloid leukemia, so the T cells may come from the graft donor.

The CDR3 DNA sequence: TGTGCCAGCAGCCGCTCAGGGGCGACTGGGGCCAACGTCCTGACTTTC. Translating it yields CASSRSGATGANVLTF. This chain connects TRBV6-1 to TRBJ2-6, with TRBD1 as a possible D gene (6 bases). Looked up from germline, CDR1 is MNHNS and CDR2 is SASEGT. The CDR3 consists of 16 residues. Trimming shortened V by 6 bases and J by 2 bases, and 14 bases separated the two germline ends.